The entry below gives a single TCR beta chain sequence along with its context. The data derive from a study of shared clonotypes between healthy human individuals. The authors distributed each subset's genomic DNA evenly over several immunoSEQ plates. Only in-frame clones appear in the TCRdb table, and some are missing; sequencing was by immunoSEQ multiplex PCR. The sample has 650,000 to 800,000 clones, roughly 72% seen once; the top ten hold approximately 2%. The germline CDR1 and CDR2 sequences are SGHNT and YYREEE (reference sequence). The germline V and J ends were trimmed by 2 bases and 8 bases, with 8 bases remaining between them. The CDR3 spans 12 residues.

The chain links TRBV5-4 to TRBJ2-1, with D unresolved. Sequencing was done on a sample of memory CD4+ T cells sorted from blood. Subset in this sample: CD45RA-negative fraction. The sequence derives from a woman aged 25 to 39 in good health. The CDR3 DNA is TGTGCCAGCAGCTTATACGAGTATGAGCAGTTCTTC. It specifies CASSLYEYEQFF.